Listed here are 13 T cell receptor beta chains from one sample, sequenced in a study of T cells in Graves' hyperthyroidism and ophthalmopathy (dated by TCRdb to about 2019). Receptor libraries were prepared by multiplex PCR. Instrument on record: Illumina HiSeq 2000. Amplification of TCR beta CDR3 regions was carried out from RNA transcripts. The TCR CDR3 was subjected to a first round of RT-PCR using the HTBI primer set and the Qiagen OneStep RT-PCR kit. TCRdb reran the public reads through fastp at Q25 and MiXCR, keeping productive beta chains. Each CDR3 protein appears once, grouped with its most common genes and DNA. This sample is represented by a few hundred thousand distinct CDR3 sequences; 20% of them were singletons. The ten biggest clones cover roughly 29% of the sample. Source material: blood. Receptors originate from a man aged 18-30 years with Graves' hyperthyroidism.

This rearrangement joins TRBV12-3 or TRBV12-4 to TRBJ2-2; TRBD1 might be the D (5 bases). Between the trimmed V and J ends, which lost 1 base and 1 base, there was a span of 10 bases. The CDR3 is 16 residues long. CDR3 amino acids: CASSLVRVGNTGELFF. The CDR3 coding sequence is TGTGCCAGCAGTTTAGTCAGGGTTGGGAACACCGGGGAGCTGTTTTTT.

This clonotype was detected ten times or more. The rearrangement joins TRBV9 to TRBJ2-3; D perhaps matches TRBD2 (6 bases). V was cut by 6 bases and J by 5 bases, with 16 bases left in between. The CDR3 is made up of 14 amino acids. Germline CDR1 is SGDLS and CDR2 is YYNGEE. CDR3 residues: CASTPWGVGDTQYF. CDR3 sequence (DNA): TGTGCCAGCACCCCGTGGGGGGTAGGAGATACGCAGTATTTT.

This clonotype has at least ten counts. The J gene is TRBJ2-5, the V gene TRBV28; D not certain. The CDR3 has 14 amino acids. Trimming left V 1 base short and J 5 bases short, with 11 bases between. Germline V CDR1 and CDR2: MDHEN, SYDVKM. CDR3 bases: TGTGCCAGCAGTTTATTTTTGAACATCGAGACCCAGTACTTC. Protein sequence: CASSLFLNIETQYF.

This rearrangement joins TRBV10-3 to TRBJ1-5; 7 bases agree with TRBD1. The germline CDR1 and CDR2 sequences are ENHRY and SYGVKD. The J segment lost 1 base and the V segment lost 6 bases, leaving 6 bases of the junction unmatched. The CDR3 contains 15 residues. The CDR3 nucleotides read TGTGCCATCAGCGGCGGGACAGCAAGCAATCAGCCCCAGCATTTT. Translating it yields CAISGGTASNQPQHF.

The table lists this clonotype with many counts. CDR3 in DNA: TGTGCCAGCAGTTTAGGAAGGACCACTGAAGCTTTCTTT. This encodes CASSLGRTTEAFF. The V gene is TRBV12-3 or TRBV12-4, the J gene TRBJ1-1; no clear D gene. This CDR3 has 13 residues. The ends were cut back, 1 base at V and 4 bases at J, with 7 bases in the middle.

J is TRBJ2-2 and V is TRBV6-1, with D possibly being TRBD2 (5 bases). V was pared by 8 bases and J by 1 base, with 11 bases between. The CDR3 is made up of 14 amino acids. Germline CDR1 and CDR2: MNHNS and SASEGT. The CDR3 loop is CASRRLWNTGELFF. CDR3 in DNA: TGTGCCAGCCGGAGGTTGTGGAACACCGGGGAGCTGTTTTTT.

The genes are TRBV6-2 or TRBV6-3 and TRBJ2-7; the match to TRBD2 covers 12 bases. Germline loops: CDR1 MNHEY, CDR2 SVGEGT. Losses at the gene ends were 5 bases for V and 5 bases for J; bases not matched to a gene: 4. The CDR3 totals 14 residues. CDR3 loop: CASSRTSGIDEQYF. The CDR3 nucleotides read TGTGCCAGCAGTCGGACTAGCGGGATTGACGAGCAGTACTTC.

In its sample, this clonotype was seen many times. CDR3 sequence: CASSPRGAAYEQYF. The CDR3, as DNA: TGTGCCAGCAGCCCCCGGGGCGCAGCCTACGAGCAGTACTTC. The chain joins TRBV7-8 to TRBJ2-7; D could derive from TRBD1 or TRBD2 (5 bases each). The CDR3 has 14 residues. In germline, CDR1 is SGHVS, CDR2 FQNEAQ. The V end was cut by 5 bases, the J end by 2 bases, with 13 bases between.

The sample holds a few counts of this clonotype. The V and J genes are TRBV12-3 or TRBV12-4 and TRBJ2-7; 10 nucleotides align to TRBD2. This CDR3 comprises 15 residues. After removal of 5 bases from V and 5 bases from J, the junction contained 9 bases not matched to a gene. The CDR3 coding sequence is TGTGCCAGCAGTGGACTAGCGGAGATGGGGAACGAGCAGTACTTC. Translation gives CASSGLAEMGNEQYF.

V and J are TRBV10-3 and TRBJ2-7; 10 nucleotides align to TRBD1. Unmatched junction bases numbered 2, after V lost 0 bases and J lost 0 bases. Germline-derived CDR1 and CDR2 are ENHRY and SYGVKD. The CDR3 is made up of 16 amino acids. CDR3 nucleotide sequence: TGTGCCATCAGTGAGTCAAGGACAGGGGGCTCCTACGAGCAGTACTTC. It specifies CAISESRTGGSYEQYF.

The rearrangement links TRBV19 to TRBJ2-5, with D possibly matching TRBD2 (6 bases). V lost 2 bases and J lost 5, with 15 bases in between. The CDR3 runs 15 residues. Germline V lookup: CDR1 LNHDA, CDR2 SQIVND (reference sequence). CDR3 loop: CASSIRGPGGETQYF. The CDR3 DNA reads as TGTGCCAGTAGTATACGAGGGCCTGGAGGGGAGACCCAGTACTTC.

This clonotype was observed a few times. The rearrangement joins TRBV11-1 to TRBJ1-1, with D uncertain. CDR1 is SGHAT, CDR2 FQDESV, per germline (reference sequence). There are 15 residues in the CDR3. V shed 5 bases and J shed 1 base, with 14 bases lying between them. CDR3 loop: CASSPRSGSNTEAFF. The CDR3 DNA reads TGTGCCAGCAGCCCCCGTTCGGGCTCGAACACTGAAGCTTTCTTT.

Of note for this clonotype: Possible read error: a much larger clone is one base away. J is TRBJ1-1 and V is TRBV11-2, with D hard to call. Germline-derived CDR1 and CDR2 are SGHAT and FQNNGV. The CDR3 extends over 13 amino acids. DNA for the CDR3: TGTGCCAGCAGCTTAAAGCAGAACACTGAAGCTTGCTTT. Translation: CASSLKQNTEACF. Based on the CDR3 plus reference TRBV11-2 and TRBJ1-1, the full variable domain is EAGVAQSPRYKIIEKRQSVAFWCNPISGHATLYWYQQILGQGPKLLIQFQNNGVVDDSQLPKDRFSAERLKGVDSTLKIQPAKLEDSAVYLCASSLKQNTEACFGQGTRLTVV.